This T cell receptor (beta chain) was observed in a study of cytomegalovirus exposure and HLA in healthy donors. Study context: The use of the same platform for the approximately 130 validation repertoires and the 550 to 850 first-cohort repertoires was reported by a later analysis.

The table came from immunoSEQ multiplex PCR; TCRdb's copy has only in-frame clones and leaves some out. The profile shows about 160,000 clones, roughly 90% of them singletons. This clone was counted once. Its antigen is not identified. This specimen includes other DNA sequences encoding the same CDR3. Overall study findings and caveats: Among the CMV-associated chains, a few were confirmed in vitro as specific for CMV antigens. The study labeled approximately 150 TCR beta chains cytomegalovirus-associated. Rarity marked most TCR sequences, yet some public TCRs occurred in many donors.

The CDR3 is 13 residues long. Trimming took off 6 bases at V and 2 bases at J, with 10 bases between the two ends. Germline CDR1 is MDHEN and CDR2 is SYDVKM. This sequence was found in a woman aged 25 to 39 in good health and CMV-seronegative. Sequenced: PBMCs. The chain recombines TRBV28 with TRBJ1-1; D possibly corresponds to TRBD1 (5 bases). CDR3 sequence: CASSSTGNTEAFF. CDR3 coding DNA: TGTGCCAGCAGCTCAACAGGAAACACTGAAGCTTTCTTT.